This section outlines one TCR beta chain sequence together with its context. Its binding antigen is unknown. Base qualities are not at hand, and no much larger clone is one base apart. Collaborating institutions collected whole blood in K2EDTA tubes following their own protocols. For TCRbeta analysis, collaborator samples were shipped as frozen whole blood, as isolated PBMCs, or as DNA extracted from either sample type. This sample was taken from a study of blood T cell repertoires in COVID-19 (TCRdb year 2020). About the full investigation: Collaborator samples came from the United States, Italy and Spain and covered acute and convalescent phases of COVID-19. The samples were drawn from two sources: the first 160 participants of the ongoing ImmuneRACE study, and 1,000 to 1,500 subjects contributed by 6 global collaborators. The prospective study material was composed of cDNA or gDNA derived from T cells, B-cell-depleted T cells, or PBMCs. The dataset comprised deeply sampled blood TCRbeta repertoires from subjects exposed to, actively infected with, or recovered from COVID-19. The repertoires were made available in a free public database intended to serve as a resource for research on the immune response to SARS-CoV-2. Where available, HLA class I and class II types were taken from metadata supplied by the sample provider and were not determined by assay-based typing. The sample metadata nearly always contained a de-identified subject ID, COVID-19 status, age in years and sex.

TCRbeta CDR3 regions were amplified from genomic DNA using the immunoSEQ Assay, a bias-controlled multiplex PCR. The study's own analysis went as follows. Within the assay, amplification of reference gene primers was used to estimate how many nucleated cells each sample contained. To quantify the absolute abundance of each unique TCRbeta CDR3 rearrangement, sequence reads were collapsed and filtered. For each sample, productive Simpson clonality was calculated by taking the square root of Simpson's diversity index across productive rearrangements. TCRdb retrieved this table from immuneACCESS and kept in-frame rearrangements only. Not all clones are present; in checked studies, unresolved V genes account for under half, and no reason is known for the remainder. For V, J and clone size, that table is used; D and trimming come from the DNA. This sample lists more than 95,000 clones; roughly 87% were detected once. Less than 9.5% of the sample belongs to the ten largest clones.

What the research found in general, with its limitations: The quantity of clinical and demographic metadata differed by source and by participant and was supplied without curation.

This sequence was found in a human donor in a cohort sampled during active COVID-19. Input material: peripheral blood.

This receptor carries the CDR3 CATSRELTPTHEQFF. Read as DNA, the sequence is TGTGCCACCAGCAGAGAGCTGACACCAACTCATGAGCAGTTCTTC. The chain uses TRBV15 and TRBJ2-1, with the D segment identity uncertain. The germline V gene (reference sequence) yields LNHNV for CDR1 and YYDKDF for CDR2. The CDR3 starts with the cysteine, ends with the phenylalanine, and has 15 residues. Only the CDR3 portion is preserved as DNA: 45 bases, with reading frame beginning at the first base. V is reduced by 0 bases and J by 8 bases, leaving a spacing of 14 bases between them.